This TCR beta chain was sequenced for a study of blood T cell repertoires in COVID-19. Study-wide context: Whether acute or convalescent, the COVID-19 samples came from the United States, Italy and Spain. The cDNA or gDNA used as material had been derived from T cells, B-cell-depleted T cells, or PBMCs.

In the authors' workflow: How many nucleated cells were present was estimated from reference gene primer amplification. Profiling relied on immunoSEQ multiplex PCR, and the TCRdb table lists in-frame clones only, not all of them. V and J calls and clone size follow that table, whereas D and trimming were derived from the DNA. The repertoire includes about 330,000 clones, around 87% of them detected once, and roughly 4% sits in the top ten. CDR3 length: 11 residues. Germline V gene data show CDR1 as SEHNR and CDR2 as FQNEAQ (reference sequence). V was pared by 4 bases and J by 3 bases, with 3 bases between.

Material: peripheral blood. This receptor was identified in a woman aged 50 to 60 with active or convalescent COVID-19. The rearrangement links TRBV7-9 to TRBJ1-2; D is undetermined. This chain's CDR3 is CASSSDYGYTF. DNA for the CDR3: TGTGCCAGCAGCTCGGACTATGGCTACACCTTC.